Each of the 21 T cell receptor beta chains below was sequenced from the same sample in a study of somatic mutations in cytotoxic T cells in rheumatoid arthritis. Clones were read by immunoSEQ multiplex PCR, and TCRdb kept only the in-frame ones, dropping some. The table lists around 24,000 clones, over 80% of them singletons. The sample was CD8+ T cells sorted from blood. Receptors were obtained from a middle-aged man in good health.

The gene calls are TRBV5-6 and TRBJ2-3, with 9 positions matching TRBD2. Looked up from germline, CDR1 is SGHDT and CDR2 is YYEEEE. This CDR3 comprises 15 residues. The trim removed 2 bases at V and 5 bases at J, leaving 6 bases unmatched. The CDR3 spells CASSLEGLAGDTQYF. The CDR3 coding sequence is TGTGCCAGCAGCTTAGAGGGACTAGCAGGAGATACGCAGTATTTT.

The chain links TRBV6-6 to TRBJ1-1; 7 bases are shared with TRBD1. The germline V gene encodes CDR1 MNHNY and CDR2 SVGAGI (reference sequence). The length of the CDR3 is 14 residues. V lost 0 bases, J lost 4 bases, and 2 bases stayed unmatched. CDR3 bases: TGTGCCAGCAGTTACTCTCCAGGGGGCACTGAAGCTTTCTTT. The encoded protein is CASSYSPGGTEAFF.

The rearrangement uses TRBV11-2 and TRBJ2-2; D assignment may be TRBD1 or TRBD2 (5 bases each). Trimming pared 2 bases from V and 2 bases from J, leaving 18 bases between. The germline gives CDR1 SGHAT, CDR2 FQNNGV. CDR3 length equals 18 residues. The CDR3 coding sequence is TGTGCCAGCAGCTTATCCCGAAGAGGGCAGGGAAACACCGGGGAGCTGTTTTTT. It yields the protein CASSLSRRGQGNTGELFF.

This clone has a handful of counts. V and J are TRBV4-1 and TRBJ2-3; unclear D gene. The V and J ends lost 3 bases and 5 bases respectively, with 9 bases between them. CDR1 MGHRA and CDR2 YSYEKL come from the germline V gene. This CDR3 has 13 amino acids. CDR3 region: CASSHTAVDTQYF. DNA of the CDR3: TGCGCCAGCAGCCACACAGCCGTAGATACGCAGTATTTT.

This clone was seen only a few times. The chain joins TRBV6-1 to TRBJ1-5; no clear D gene. Germline V lookup: CDR1 MNHNS, CDR2 SASEGT. V was pared by 0 bases and J by 5 bases, with 14 bases between. The CDR3 has 16 amino acids. CDR3 in amino acids: CASSEAHRVADQPQHF. CDR3 in DNA: TGTGCCAGCAGTGAAGCTCACAGAGTAGCCGATCAGCCCCAGCATTTT.

V and J are TRBV6-5 and TRBJ2-7; the D is unclear. The CDR3 spans 11 residues. CDR1 MNHEY and CDR2 SVGAGI come from the germline V gene. With 4 bases removed from V and 6 bases from J, the gap between germline ends came to 7 bases. Here the CDR3 reads CASSFGSEQYF. In DNA, the CDR3 is TGTGCCAGCAGTTTTGGGTCCGAGCAGTACTTC.

The chain carries TRBV10-2 and TRBJ2-7; D might be TRBD1 (6 bases). Germline V CDR1 and CDR2: WSHSY, SAAADI. The V and J ends lost 6 bases and 0 bases respectively, with 9 bases between them. The CDR3 is 13 residues long. The chain's CDR3 is CASRDSNSYEQYF. CDR3 nucleotide sequence: TGCGCCAGCAGGGACAGCAACTCCTACGAGCAGTACTTC.

The J gene is TRBJ2-7, the V gene TRBV11-3, with TRBD1 as a possible D gene (5 bases). Germline loops: CDR1 SGHNT, CDR2 YENEEA. Trimming removed 5 bases from V and 7 bases from J, with 21 bases in between. This CDR3 spans 15 amino acids. The CDR3 DNA reads as TGTGCCAGCAGCCAAGGGGCCTGGAGAAGTGGGGAGCAGTACTTC. Translating gives CASSQGAWRSGEQYF.

This chain joins TRBV9 and TRBJ2-1; possible D gene TRBD2, 6 bases. Germline V gives CDR1 SGDLS, CDR2 YYNGEE. This CDR3 region has 13 residues. V was clipped by 0 bases and J by 10 bases, with 11 bases between them. CDR3 in amino acids: CASSVALEGEQFF. CDR3 bases: TGTGCCAGCAGCGTAGCTCTGGAGGGCGAGCAGTTCTTC. Full variable domain (rest looked up from reference TRBV9 and TRBJ2-1): DSGVTQTPKHLITATGQRVTLRCSPRSGDLSVYWYQQSLDQGLQFLIQYYNGEERAKGNILERFSAQQFPDLHSELNLSSLELGDSALYFCASSVALEGEQFFGPGTRLTVL.

V is TRBV5-1 and J is TRBJ2-3; D is unresolved. The ends were cut back, 0 bases at V and 4 bases at J, with 15 bases in the middle. Germline V gene data show CDR1 as SGHRS and CDR2 as YFSETQ. CDR3 length: 16 residues. The CDR3 DNA reads as TGCGCCAGCAGCTTGGTCCAGCGACCCGCCCCAGATACGCAGTATTTT. Protein sequence: CASSLVQRPAPDTQYF.

The chain employs TRBV12-5 and TRBJ2-7; D possibly matches TRBD1 or TRBD2 (6 bases each). V was clipped by 6 bases and J by 2 bases, with 20 bases between them. CDR3 length equals 16 residues. Germline V gene data show CDR1 as LGHNT and CDR2 as FRNRAP. The CDR3 here is CASGPEGDKYTYEQYF. CDR3 nucleotides: TGTGCTAGTGGCCCGGAGGGGGACAAATATACCTACGAGCAGTACTTC.

This clone was picked up one time. The chain joins TRBV2 to TRBJ2-2; 9 bases line up with TRBD2. The trim removed 0 bases at V and 6 bases at J, leaving 8 bases unmatched. The germline V gene has CDR1 SNHLY and CDR2 FYNNEI. CDR3 size: 17 residues. CDR3 protein: CASSEAPLAGEAGELFF. The DNA for the CDR3 is TGTGCCAGCAGTGAAGCGCCATTAGCGGGAGAGGCCGGGGAGCTGTTTTTT.

This chain links TRBV5-1 with TRBJ2-7, with TRBD2 matching 10 bases. CDR3 length: 15 residues. The germline V gene encodes CDR1 SGHRS and CDR2 YFSETQ. The V segment lost 1 base and the J segment 7 bases; nucleotides outside the gene matches: 8. The CDR3 reads CASSLSSGSLWEQYF. CDR3 sequence (DNA): TGCGCCAGCAGCTTGTCTAGCGGGAGTCTGTGGGAGCAGTACTTC.

V usage is TRBV5-1 and J usage is TRBJ2-7; TRBD2 is a possible D gene (5 bases). Germline CDR1 and CDR2: SGHRS and YFSETQ. The V and J ends lost 0 bases and 3 bases respectively, with 7 bases between them. The CDR3 is made up of 13 amino acids. The CDR3 DNA reads as TGCGCCAGCAGCTTGGGGGAGCTCTACGAGCAGTACTTC. This codes for CASSLGELYEQYF.

This clone appeared once. V gene TRBV15 combines with J gene TRBJ1-1, with D unresolved. CDR1 and CDR2 from the germline V gene are LNHNV and YYDKDF (reference sequence). The V end lost 0 bases, the J end lost 0 bases, and 14 bases lay between the germline ends. The CDR3 contains 17 residues. CDR3 loop: CATSRDFLEAVNTEAFF. The CDR3 coding sequence is TGTGCCACCAGCAGAGATTTCCTGGAGGCAGTGAACACTGAAGCTTTCTTT.

This clone occurred once. This CDR3 is CASSFPGQLVCKDEQYF. The CDR3 region has the DNA TGTGCCAGCAGTTTTCCGGGACAGCTTGTTTGTAAGGACGAGCAGTACTTC. V is TRBV27 and J is TRBJ2-7; 7 nucleotides align to TRBD1. The CDR3 runs to 17 residues. The V and J ends lost 3 bases and 5 bases, in that order; junction bases with no gene match: 16. The germline V gene has CDR1 MNHEY and CDR2 SMNVEV (reference sequence).

On this clone itself: The same CDR3 also results from other DNA sequences found in this sample. The V and J genes are TRBV27 and TRBJ2-2; D call uncertain. With 4 bases removed from V and 0 bases from J, the gap between germline ends came to 0 bases. Per the germline V gene, CDR1 is MNHEY and CDR2 is SMNVEV (reference sequence). This CDR3 spans 12 amino acids. The DNA for the CDR3 is TGTGCCAGCAGTTCGAACACCGGGGAGCTGTTTTTT. Residues: CASSSNTGELFF.

The chain couples TRBV4-1 to TRBJ2-7; no definite D call. The germline V and J ends were trimmed by 3 bases and 6 bases, with 18 bases remaining between them. This CDR3 has 15 amino acids. Per germline, CDR1 MGHRA and CDR2 YSYEKL. The CDR3 sequence is CASSHPPPPSSEQYF. For the CDR3, the DNA is TGCGCCAGCAGCCACCCCCCTCCGCCGTCTAGCGAGCAGTACTTC.

V is TRBV5-5 and J is TRBJ2-7; 9 positions agree with TRBD1. The V gene's germline CDR1 is SGHKS and CDR2 YYEKEE (reference sequence). The CDR3 has 15 amino acids. Germline trimming cut 0 bases from V and 5 bases from J; bases unmatched to any gene: 6. CDR3 sequence reads: CASSLGYRDRDEQYF. In nucleotides, the CDR3 is TGTGCCAGCAGCTTGGGGTACCGGGACAGGGACGAGCAGTACTTC.

The V call is TRBV25-1, the J call TRBJ2-7; D is possibly TRBD2 (5 bases). Germline V gene data show CDR1 as MGHDK and CDR2 as SYGVNS. V gave up 8 bases and J gave up 6 bases, with 14 bases separating them. The CDR3 covers 12 residues. The CDR3 DNA is TGTGCCAGCGAGTGGCATCGGGGCGAGCAGTACTTC. Translating gives CASEWHRGEQYF.

This clone was found a few times. The genes are TRBV7-6 and TRBJ2-7; 12 nucleotides match TRBD2. The CDR3 length is 16 residues. CDR1 and CDR2 (germline): SGHVS, FNYEAQ. V lost 4 bases and J lost 6; bases outside the gene matches: 10. The CDR3 DNA reads TGTGCCAGCAGCTCCAGGACTAGCGGGGTCCGGGGCGAGCAGTACTTC. Residues: CASSSRTSGVRGEQYF.